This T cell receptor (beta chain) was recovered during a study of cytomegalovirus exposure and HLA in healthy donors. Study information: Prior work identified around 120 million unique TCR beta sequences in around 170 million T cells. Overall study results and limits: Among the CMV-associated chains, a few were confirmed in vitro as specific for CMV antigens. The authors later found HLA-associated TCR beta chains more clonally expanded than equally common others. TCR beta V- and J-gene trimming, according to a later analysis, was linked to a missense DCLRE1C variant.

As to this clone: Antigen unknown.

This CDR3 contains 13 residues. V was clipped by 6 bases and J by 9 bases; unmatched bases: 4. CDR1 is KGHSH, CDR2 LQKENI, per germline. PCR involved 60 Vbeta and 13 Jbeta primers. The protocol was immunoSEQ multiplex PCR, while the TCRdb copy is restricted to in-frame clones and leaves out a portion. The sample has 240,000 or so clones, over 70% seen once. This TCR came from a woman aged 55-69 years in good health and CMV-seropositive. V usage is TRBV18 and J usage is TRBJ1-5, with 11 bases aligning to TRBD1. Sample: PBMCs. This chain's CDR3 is CASSGQGVGPQHF. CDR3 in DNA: TGTGCCAGCTCGGGACAGGGGGTAGGGCCCCAGCATTTT.